This T cell receptor (beta chain) was obtained from a study of blood T cells in healthy people across ages. The use of a sample-barcoded 5' primer and a J-beta primer mix characterized a second PCR of roughly 6 to 11 cycles. TCRdb re-called the 5' RACE reads with MiXCR, one entry per CDR3 protein. The sample yields 650,000 to 700,000 distinct CDR3 sequences, roughly 30% seen once. CDR1 and CDR2 (germline): DFQATT, SNEGSKA (reference sequence). With 1 base removed from V and 2 bases from J, the gap between germline ends came to 10 bases. CDR3 length: 14 amino acids. This clonotype appeared many times. The chain couples TRBV20-1 to TRBJ2-3; weak D call: TRBD1 (5 bases). The sequence was obtained from a woman older than 75 in good health. The sequenced material came from blood. The CDR3 here is CSARGTTVTDTQYF. CDR3 DNA sequence: TGCAGTGCTAGAGGTACGACAGTCACAGATACGCAGTATTTT.